This TCR beta chain was identified during a study of blood T cells in healthy people across ages. PCR was performed a second time for about 6 to 12 cycles using a sample-barcoded 5' primer and a J-beta primer mix. One entry per CDR3 protein results from TCRdb running MiXCR on the 5' RACE reads. The repertoire holds some 1.4 million distinct CDR3 sequences, with roughly 40% as singletons. All donors came from Russia, were Caucasian and healthy, and spanned ages about 6 to 90. Peripheral blood from each donor was collected in a volume of ten milliliters. Per-sample PBMC isolation yielded at least 6.5 million cells. The CDR3 is made up of 14 amino acids. In germline, CDR1 is SGHRS, CDR2 YFSETQ. V shed 0 bases and J shed 4 bases, with 10 bases lying between them.

The sequence derives from a woman under 30 in good health. This chain links TRBV5-1 with TRBJ2-5; no clear D gene. The sequenced sample consisted of blood. The CDR3 DNA follows: TGCGCCAGCAGCTTGGCTTGGCGTGGAGAGACCCAGTACTTC. Its protein is CASSLAWRGETQYF.